This T cell receptor beta chain was recovered during a study of blood T cells in healthy people across ages. About this clonotype: The antigen is undetermined.

Trimming at V came to 7 bases and at J to 3 bases, leaving 18 bases not matched to a gene. The CDR3 has 19 amino acids. Study-wide findings and caveats: TCR beta diversity, measured per million T cells, fell in a roughly linear way with age.

The second PCR ran roughly 7 to 11 cycles with a sample-barcoded 5' primer and J-beta primers. One entry per CDR3 protein results from TCRdb running MiXCR on the 5' RACE reads. Here the sample spans around 780,000 distinct CDR3 sequences, under 30% being singletons. The sample also formed part of further work on T cells of mothers and their children. That study adds: Over five children, together with their three healthy Caucasian mothers, made up the donors.

The source of this sequence is a boy between 5 and 17 years old in good health. This chain links TRBV12-3 or TRBV12-4 with TRBJ1-1, with 12 positions matching TRBD1. The source material was blood. The CDR3 spells CASIPGQGANSGGDTEAFF. CDR3 bases: TGTGCCAGCATCCCGGGACAGGGGGCGAATAGTGGTGGTGACACTGAAGCTTTCTTT.